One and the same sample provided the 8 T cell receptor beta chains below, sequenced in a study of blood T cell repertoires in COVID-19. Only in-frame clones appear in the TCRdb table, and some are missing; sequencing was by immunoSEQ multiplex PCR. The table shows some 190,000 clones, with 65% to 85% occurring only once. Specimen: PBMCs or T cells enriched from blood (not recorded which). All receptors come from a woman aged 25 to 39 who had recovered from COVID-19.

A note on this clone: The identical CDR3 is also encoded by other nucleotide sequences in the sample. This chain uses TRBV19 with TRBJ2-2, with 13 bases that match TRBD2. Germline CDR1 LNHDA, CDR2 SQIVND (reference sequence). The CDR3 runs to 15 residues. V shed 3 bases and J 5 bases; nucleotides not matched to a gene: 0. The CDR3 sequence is CASSMGLAGTGELFF. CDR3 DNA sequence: TGTGCCAGTAGTATGGGACTAGCGGGAACCGGGGAGCTGTTTTTT.

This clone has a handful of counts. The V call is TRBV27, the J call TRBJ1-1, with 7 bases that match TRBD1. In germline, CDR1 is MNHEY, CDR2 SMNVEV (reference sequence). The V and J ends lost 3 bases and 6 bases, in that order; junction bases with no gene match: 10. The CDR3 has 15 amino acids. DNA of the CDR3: TGTGCCAGCAGTTTCCTCTCACAAGGGGGCCCTGAAGCTTTCTTT. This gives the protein CASSFLSQGGPEAFF.

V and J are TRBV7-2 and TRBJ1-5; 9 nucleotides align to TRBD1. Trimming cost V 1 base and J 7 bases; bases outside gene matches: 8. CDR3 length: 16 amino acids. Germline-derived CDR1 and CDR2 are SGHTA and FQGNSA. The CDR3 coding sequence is TGTGCCAGCAGCTTAGGAGGGACAGGGTTCAACCAGCCCCAGCATTTT. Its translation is CASSLGGTGFNQPQHF.

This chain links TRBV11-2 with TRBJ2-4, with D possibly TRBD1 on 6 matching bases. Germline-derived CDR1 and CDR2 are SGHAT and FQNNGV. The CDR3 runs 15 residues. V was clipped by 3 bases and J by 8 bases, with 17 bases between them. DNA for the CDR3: TGTGCCAGCAGCTTCGGCAGGGGTACGTTCGACATTCAGTACTTC. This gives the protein CASSFGRGTFDIQYF.

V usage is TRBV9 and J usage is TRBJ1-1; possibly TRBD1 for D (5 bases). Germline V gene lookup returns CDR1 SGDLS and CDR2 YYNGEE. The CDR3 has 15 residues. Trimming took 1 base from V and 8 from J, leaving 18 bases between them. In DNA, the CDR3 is TGTGCCAGCAGCGTACCTCAGGGAGGCCCAGGGGAAGCTTTCTTT. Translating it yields CASSVPQGGPGEAFF.

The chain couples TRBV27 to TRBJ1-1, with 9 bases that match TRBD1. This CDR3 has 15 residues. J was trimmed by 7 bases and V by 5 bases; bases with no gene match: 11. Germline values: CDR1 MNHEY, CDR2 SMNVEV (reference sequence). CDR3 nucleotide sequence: TGTGCCAGCAGTCCCCTTCAGAGGGACAGGGTTGAAGCTTTCTTT. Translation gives CASSPLQRDRVEAFF.

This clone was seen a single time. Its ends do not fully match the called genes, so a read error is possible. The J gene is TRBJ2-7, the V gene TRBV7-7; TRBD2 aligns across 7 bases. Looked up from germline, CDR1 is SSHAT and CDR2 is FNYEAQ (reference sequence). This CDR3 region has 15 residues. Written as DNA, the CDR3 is TGTGCTAGCAGCTCTCTCCTCGCGGGAGACTTCGAGCAGTACTTC. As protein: CASSSLLAGDFEQYF.

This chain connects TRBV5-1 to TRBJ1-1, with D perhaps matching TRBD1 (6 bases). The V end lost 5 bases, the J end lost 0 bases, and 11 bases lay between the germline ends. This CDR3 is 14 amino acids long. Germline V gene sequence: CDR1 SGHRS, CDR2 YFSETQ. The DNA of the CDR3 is TGCGCCAGCAGTCTACAGGGAATGAACACTGAAGCTTTCTTT. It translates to CASSLQGMNTEAFF.